The present T cell receptor (beta chain) was sequenced within a study of shared clonotypes between healthy human individuals. Trimming pared 5 bases from V and 6 bases from J, leaving 15 bases between. Germline V gene lookup returns CDR1 SGHAT and CDR2 FQNNGV. CDR3 size: 14 residues. The input for sorted-subset replicate PCRs was around 0.2 ug DNA, about 29,000 T cell genomes. Method: immunoSEQ multiplex PCR; TCRdb's copy keeps in-frame clones and lacks some. Here the sample spans 2.3 million or so clones, roughly 93% being singletons. J is TRBJ2-3 and V is TRBV11-2; D may be TRBD1 or TRBD2 (6 bases each). The specimen was naive CD4+ T cells from PBMCs. The subset is: CD45RA+ positively selected. This receptor was identified in a young man in good health. Some clones in this sample may be carry-over from other donors' samples. The CDR3 loop reads CASSQSGGLDTQYF. In nucleotides, the CDR3 is TGTGCCAGCAGCCAAAGTGGGGGGCTTGATACGCAGTATTTT.